The following is a T cell receptor beta chain sequence with its context. Its antigen is undetermined. These data originate in a study of PD-1 blockade in classical Hodgkin lymphoma. Across the study: Nivolumab was given intravenously to patients at 3 mg/kg every 2 weeks. General study results and limits: Healthy donors reportedly exceeded newly diagnosed patients in baseline TCR diversity. The study found that TCR diversity rose significantly by C4D1 in CD4+ but not CD8+ cells.

Every patient was affected by relapse after autologous stem cell transplantation, while exposure to brentuximab vedotin was not uniform. Best outcomes ranged across complete response, partial response and progressive disease. Produced via immunoSEQ multiplex PCR; TCRdb's table is partial and in-frame only. The sample shows about 94,000 clones, roughly nine tenths of them seen only once. V was trimmed by 5 bases and J by 8 bases, leaving 20 bases between them. Per germline, CDR1 SGHAT and CDR2 FQNNGV. This CDR3 comprises 15 residues. The sample was peripheral blood mononuclear cells (PBMCs), taken before the second cycle of nivolumab. The receptor was derived from a human donor with classical Hodgkin lymphoma. The chain links TRBV11-2 to TRBJ2-3; a weak D match, TRBD1 (6 bases). The DNA of the CDR3 is TGTGCCAGCAGCGTGCAGGGGCCTGGGGGAGTTACGCAGTATTTT. It yields the protein CASSVQGPGGVTQYF. The whole variable domain, filled in from reference TRBV11-2 and TRBJ2-3, reads EAGVAQSPRYKIIEKRQSVAFWCNPISGHATLYWYQQILGQGPKLLIQFQNNGVVDDSQLPKDRFSAERLKGVDSTLKIQPAKLEDSAVYLCASSVQGPGGVTQYFGPGTRLTVL.